This T cell receptor (beta chain) was observed in a study of PD-1 blockade in classical Hodgkin lymphoma. General observations from the study: It was CD4+ TCR diversity, not CD8+, that rose significantly by C4D1.

There was relapse after autologous stem cell transplantation in every patient, and there was variation in brentuximab vedotin exposure. On this clone: Its antigen remains unidentified.

TCRdb's table, derived via immunoSEQ multiplex PCR, lists solely in-frame clones and lacks some. The sample records 45,000 to 55,000 clones, over 60% being singletons. The length of the CDR3 is 14 residues. With 7 bases clipped from V and 4 bases from J, the junction kept 7 bases outside the gene matches. Germline lookup yields CDR1 MNHNS and CDR2 SASEGT. The clonotype comes from a human donor with classical Hodgkin lymphoma. The chain joins TRBV6-1 to TRBJ1-2, with 9 bases fitting TRBD1. The sequencing used peripheral blood mononuclear cells (PBMCs), collected before the second cycle of nivolumab. The chain's CDR3 is CASMAGQGSYGYTF. The CDR3 DNA reads as TGTGCCAGCATGGCGGGACAGGGCAGCTATGGCTACACCTTC.